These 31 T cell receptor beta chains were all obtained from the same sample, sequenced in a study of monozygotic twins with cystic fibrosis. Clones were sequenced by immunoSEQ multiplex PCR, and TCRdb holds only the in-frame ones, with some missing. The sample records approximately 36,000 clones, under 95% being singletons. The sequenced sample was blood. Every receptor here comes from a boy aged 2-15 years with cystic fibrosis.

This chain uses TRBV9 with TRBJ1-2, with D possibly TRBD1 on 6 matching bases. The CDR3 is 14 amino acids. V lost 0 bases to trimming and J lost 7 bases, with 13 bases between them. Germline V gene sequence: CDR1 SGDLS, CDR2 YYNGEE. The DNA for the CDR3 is TGTGCCAGCAGCGTAGCTACCAGGGGAGGTGGCTACACCTTC. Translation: CASSVATRGGGYTF. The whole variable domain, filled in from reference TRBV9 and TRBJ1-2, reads DSGVTQTPKHLITATGQRVTLRCSPRSGDLSVYWYQQSLDQGLQFLIQYYNGEERAKGNILERFSAQQFPDLHSELNLSSLELGDSALYFCASSVATRGGGYTFGSGTRLTVV.

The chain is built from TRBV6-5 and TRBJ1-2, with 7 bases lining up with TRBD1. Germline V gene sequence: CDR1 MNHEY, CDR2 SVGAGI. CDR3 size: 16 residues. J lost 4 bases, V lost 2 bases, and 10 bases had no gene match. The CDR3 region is CASSYATGDWAYGYTF. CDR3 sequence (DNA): TGTGCCAGCAGTTACGCTACAGGGGATTGGGCCTATGGCTACACCTTC.

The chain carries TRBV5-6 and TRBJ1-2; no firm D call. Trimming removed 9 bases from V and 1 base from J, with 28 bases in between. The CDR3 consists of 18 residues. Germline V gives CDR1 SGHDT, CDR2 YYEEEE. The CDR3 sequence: CATGGKGSLLNNNYGYTF. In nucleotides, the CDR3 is TGTGCCACTGGAGGCAAGGGCAGCCTACTCAACAATAACTATGGCTACACCTTC.

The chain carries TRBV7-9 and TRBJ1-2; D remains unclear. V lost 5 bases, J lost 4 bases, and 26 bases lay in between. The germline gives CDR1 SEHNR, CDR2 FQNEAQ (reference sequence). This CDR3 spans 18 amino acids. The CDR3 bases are TGTGCCAGCAGCCTCCCAACGACACGTTCCTTTTTCCCCTATGGCTACACCTTC. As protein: CASSLPTTRSFFPYGYTF.

The CDR3 nucleotides read TGTGCCAGCAGCTTCCAGCGGGAGAACAATGAGCAGTTCTTC. Amino acids: CASSFQRENNEQFF. This chain joins TRBV7-3 and TRBJ2-1, with 8 bases that match TRBD2. The germline CDR1 and CDR2 sequences are SGHTA and FQGTGA. This CDR3 spans 14 amino acids. The junction had 3 bases not matched to a gene; V was cut back by 3 bases and J by 5 bases.

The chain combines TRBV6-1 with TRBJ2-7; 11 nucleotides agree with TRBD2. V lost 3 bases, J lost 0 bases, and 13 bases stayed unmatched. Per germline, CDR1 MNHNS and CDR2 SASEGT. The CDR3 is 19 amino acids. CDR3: CASSDGELAGGFRSYEQYF. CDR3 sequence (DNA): TGTGCCAGCAGTGATGGGGAGCTAGCGGGGGGCTTTCGCTCCTACGAGCAGTACTTC.

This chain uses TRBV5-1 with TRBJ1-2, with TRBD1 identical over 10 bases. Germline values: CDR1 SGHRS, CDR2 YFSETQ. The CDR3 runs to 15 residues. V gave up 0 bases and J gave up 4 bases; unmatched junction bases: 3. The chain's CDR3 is CASSLEGQGPYGYTF. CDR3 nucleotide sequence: TGCGCCAGCAGCTTGGAGGGACAGGGGCCCTATGGCTACACCTTC. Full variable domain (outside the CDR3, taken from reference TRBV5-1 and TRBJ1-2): KAGVTQTPRYLIKTRGQQVTLSCSPISGHRSVSWYQQTPGQGLQFLFEYFSETQRNKGNFPGRFSGRQFSNSRSEMNVSTLELGDSALYLCASSLEGQGPYGYTFGSGTRLTVV.

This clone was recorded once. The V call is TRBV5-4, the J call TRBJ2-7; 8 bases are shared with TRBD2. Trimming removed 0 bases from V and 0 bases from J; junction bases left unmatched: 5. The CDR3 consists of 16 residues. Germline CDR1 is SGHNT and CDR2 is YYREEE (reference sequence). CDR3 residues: CASSLVGGGISYEQYF. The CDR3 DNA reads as TGTGCCAGCAGCTTGGTAGGCGGGGGGATCTCCTACGAGCAGTACTTC.

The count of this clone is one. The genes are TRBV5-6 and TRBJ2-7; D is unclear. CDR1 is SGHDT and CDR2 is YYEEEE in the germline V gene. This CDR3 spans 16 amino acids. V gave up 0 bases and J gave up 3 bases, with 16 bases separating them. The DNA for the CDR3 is TGTGCCAGCAGCTTGGCTACCCTAACCCCTCTCTACGAGCAGTACTTC. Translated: CASSLATLTPLYEQYF. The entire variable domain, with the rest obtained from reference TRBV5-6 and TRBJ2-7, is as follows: DAGVTQSPTHLIKTRGQQVTLRCSPKSGHDTVSWYQQALGQGPQFIFQYYEEEERQRGNFPDRFSGHQFPNYSSELNVNALLLGDSALYLCASSLATLTPLYEQYFGPGTRLTVT.

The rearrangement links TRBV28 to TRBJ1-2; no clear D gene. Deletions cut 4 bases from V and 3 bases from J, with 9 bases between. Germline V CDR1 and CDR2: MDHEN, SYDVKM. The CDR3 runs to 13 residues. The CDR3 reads CASSSGIHYGYTF. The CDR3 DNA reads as TGTGCCAGCAGTTCCGGGATTCACTATGGCTACACCTTC.

DNA of the CDR3: TGTGCCAGCAGTGCAGGGGAAGGGGTGAGGACCTACGAGCAGTACTTC. Amino acids: CASSAGEGVRTYEQYF. This chain uses TRBV6-1 with TRBJ2-7; possibly TRBD1 for D (6 bases). The CDR3 covers 16 residues. Germline loops: CDR1 MNHNS, CDR2 SASEGT. V was clipped by 4 bases and J by 2 bases, with 18 bases between them.

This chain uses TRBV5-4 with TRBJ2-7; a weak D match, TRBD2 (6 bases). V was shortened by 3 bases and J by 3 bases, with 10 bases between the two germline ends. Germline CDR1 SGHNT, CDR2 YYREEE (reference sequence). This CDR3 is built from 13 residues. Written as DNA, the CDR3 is TGTGCCAGCAGCTACGGGACTTACTACGAGCAGTACTTC. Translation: CASSYGTYYEQYF.

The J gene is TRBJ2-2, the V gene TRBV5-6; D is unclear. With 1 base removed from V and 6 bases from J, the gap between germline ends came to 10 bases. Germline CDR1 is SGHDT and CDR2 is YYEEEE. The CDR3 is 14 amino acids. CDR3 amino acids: CASSLPSGSGELFF. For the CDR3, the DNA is TGTGCCAGCAGCTTGCCGTCCGGGTCCGGGGAGCTGTTTTTT.

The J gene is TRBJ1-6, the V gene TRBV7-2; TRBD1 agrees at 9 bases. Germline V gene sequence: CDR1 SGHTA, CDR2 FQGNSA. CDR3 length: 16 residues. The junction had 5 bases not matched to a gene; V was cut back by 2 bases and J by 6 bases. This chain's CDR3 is CASSLTTGGINSPLHF. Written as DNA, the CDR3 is TGTGCCAGCAGCTTAACAACAGGGGGCATTAATTCACCCCTCCACTTT.

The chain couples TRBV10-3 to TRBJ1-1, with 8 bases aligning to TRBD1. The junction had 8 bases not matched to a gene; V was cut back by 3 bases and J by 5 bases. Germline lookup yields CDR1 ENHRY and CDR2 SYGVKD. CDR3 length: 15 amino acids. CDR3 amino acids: CAISDAGGARTEAFF. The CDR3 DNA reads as TGTGCCATCAGTGATGCAGGGGGCGCAAGGACTGAAGCTTTCTTT.

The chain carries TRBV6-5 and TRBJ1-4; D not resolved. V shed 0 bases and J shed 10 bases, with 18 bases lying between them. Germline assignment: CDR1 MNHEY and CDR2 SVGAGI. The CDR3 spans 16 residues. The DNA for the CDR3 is TGTGCCAGCAGTTACTCCCCAGCGGGAGGTTCGGGAAAACTGTTTTTT. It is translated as CASSYSPAGGSGKLFF.

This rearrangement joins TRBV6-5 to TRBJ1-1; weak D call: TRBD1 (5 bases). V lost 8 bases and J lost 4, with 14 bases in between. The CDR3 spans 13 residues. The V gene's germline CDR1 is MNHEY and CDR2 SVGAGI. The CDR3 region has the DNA TGTGCCAGCCGAGTGGGGCGCGGCACTGAAGCTTTCTTT. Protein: CASRVGRGTEAFF.

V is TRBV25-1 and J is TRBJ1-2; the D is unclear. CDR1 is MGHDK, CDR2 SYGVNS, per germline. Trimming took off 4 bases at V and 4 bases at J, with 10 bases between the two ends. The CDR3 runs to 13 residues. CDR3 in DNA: TGTGCCAGCAGTGGGAGTTCCCCCTATGGCTACACCTTC. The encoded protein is CASSGSSPYGYTF.

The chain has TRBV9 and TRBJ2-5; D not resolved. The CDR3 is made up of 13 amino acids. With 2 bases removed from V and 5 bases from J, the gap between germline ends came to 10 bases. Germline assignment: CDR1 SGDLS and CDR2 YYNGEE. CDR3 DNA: TGTGCCAGCAGCGTCGGTCTCGGGGAGACCCAGTACTTC. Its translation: CASSVGLGETQYF.

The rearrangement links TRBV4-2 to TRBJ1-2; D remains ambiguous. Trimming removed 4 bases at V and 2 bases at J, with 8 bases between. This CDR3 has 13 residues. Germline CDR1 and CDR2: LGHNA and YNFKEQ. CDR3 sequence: CASSPDTNYGYTF. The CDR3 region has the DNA TGTGCCAGCAGCCCTGACACGAACTATGGCTACACCTTC.

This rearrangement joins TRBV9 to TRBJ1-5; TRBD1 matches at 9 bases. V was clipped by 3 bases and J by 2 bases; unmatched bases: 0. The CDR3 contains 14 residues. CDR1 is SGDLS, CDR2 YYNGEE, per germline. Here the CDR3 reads CASSGTGGNQPQHF. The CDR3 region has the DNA TGTGCCAGCAGCGGGACAGGGGGCAATCAGCCCCAGCATTTT.

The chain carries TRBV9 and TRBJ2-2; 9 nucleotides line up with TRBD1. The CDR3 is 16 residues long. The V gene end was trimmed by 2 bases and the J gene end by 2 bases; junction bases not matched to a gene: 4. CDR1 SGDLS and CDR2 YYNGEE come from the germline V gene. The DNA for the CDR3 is TGTGCCAGCAGCGTTTGGGACAGGGAAAACACCGGGGAGCTGTTTTTT. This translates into CASSVWDRENTGELFF.

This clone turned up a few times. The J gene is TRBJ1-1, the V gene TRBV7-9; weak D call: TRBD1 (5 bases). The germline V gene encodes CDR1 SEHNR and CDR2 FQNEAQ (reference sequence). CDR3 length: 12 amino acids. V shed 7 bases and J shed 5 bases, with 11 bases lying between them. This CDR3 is CASIPEGTEAFF. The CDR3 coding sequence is TGTGCCAGCATCCCCGAGGGGACTGAAGCTTTCTTT.

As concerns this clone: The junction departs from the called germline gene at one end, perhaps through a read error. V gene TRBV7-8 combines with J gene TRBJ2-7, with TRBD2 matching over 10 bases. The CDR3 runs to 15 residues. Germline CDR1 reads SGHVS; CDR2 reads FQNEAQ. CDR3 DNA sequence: TGTGCCAGCAGCTTAGGGAGCGGGGGGGCCTATGAGCAGTACTTC. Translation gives CASSLGSGGAYEQYF.

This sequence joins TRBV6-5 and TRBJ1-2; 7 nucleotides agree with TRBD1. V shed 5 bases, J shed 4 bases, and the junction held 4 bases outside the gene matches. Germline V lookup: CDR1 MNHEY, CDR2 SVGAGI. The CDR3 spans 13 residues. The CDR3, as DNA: TGTGCCAGCAGTGGGGGGACAGTCTATGGCTACACCTTC. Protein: CASSGGTVYGYTF.

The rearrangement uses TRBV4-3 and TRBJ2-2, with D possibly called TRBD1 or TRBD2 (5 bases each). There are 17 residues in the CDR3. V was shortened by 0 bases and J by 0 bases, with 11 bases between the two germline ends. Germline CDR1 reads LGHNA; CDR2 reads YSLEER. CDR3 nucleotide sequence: TGCGCCAGCAGCCAAGATCTTGGGGGATCGAACACCGGGGAGCTGTTTTTT. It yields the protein CASSQDLGGSNTGELFF.

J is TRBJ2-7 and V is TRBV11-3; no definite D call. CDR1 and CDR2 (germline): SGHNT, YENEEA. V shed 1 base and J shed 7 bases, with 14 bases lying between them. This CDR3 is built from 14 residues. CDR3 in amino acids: CASSLVRPVGEQYF. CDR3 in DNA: TGTGCCAGCAGCTTAGTCCGGCCGGTTGGGGAGCAGTACTTC.

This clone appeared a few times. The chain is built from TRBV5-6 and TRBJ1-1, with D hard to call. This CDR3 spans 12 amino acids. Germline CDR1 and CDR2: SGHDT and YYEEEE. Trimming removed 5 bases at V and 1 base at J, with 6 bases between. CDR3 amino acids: CASSRGNTEAFF. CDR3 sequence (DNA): TGTGCCAGCAGTCGAGGGAACACTGAAGCTTTCTTT.

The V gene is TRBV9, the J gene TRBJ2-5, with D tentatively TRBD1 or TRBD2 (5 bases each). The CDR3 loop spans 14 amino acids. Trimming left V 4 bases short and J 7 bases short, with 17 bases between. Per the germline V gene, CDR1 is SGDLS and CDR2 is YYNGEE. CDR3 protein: CASSPSYRGRTQYF. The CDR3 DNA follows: TGTGCCAGCAGCCCTTCGTACCGGGGCCGGACCCAGTACTTC. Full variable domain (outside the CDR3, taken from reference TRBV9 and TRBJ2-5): DSGVTQTPKHLITATGQRVTLRCSPRSGDLSVYWYQQSLDQGLQFLIQYYNGEERAKGNILERFSAQQFPDLHSELNLSSLELGDSALYFCASSPSYRGRTQYFGPGTRLLVL.

The CDR3 here is CASRQEPSNYGYTF. In DNA, the CDR3 is TGTGCCAGCAGACAGGAGCCCTCTAACTATGGCTACACCTTC. V and J are TRBV2 and TRBJ1-2; D may be TRBD1 (5 bases). Trimming stripped 6 bases from V and 0 bases from J, with 11 bases between. This CDR3 has 14 amino acids. Germline V gives CDR1 SNHLY, CDR2 FYNNEI.

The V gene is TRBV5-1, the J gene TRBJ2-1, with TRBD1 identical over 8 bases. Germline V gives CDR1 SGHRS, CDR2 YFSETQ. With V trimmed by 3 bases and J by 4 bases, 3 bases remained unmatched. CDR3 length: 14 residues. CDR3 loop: CASSWGDRYNEQFF. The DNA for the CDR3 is TGCGCCAGCAGCTGGGGGGACAGGTACAATGAGCAGTTCTTC.